These 3 T cell receptor beta chains share one sample of origin, sequenced in a study of shared clonotypes between healthy human individuals. Libraries were prepared by immunoSEQ multiplex PCR; TCRdb keeps only in-frame clonotypes and omits some of them. The sample yields about 2.4 million clones, roughly 93% seen once. Sequenced sample: naive CD4+ T cells from PBMCs. Subset given: CD45RA+ positively selected. The receptors originated from a man between 18 and 35 years old in good health. Some clones in this sample may be carry-over from other donors' samples.

The V and J genes are TRBV28 and TRBJ1-2; D not certain. V was cut by 5 bases and J by 5 bases, with 12 bases left in between. The V gene's germline CDR1 is MDHEN and CDR2 SYDVKM. The CDR3 sequence is 13 residues long. DNA of the CDR3: TGTGCCAGCAGTCCGGCATCCTGGTATGGCTACACCTTC. This translates into CASSPASWYGYTF.

As concerns this clone: Other nucleotide sequences from this sample produce the same CDR3. V gene TRBV5-1 combines with J gene TRBJ1-3; D is possibly TRBD1 (6 bases). CDR1 is SGHRS, CDR2 YFSETQ, per germline. V shed 1 base and J shed 0 bases, with 8 bases lying between them. CDR3 size: 15 residues. CDR3 nucleotides: TGCGCCAGCAGCTTGACAGGGCTCTCTGGAAACACCATATATTTT. Protein sequence: CASSLTGLSGNTIYF.

The rearrangement links TRBV11-2 to TRBJ2-7; D is possibly TRBD2 (5 bases). V lost 5 bases, J lost 3 bases, and 26 bases lay in between. Germline V gene sequence: CDR1 SGHAT, CDR2 FQNNGV. The CDR3 loop spans 18 amino acids. The CDR3 region has the DNA TGTGCCAGCAGCCCCAGAGGGAGCGGCGGGTGGATCCGCTACGAGCAGTACTTC. Translation gives CASSPRGSGGWIRYEQYF.